This TCR beta chain was observed in a study of T cells in Graves' hyperthyroidism and ophthalmopathy. This clonotype was counted many times. The ends lost 5 bases at V and 3 bases at J; junction bases unmatched: 10. CDR3 length: 17 amino acids. Germline V gene sequence: CDR1 MNHNS, CDR2 SASEGT. Over 8 ml fresh peripheral blood yielded the PBMCs. TCR beta CDR3 region amplification was performed from RNA transcripts. With the HTBI primer set, the TCR CDR3 went through a first round of RT-PCR. TCRdb passed the multiplex PCR reads through MiXCR, listing each CDR3 protein once. Of hundreds of thousands of distinct CDR3 sequences listed, 15% to 20% are singletons.

Sequenced sample: blood. The V and J genes are TRBV6-1 and TRBJ2-5, with 12 bases aligning to TRBD2. The TCR sequence derives from a man aged 40-50 years with Graves' ophthalmopathy. The CDR3 DNA is TGTGCCAGCAGTTCTAGCGGGGGGGCGAACTCGGAAGAGACCCAGTACTTC. It yields the protein CASSSSGGANSEETQYF.